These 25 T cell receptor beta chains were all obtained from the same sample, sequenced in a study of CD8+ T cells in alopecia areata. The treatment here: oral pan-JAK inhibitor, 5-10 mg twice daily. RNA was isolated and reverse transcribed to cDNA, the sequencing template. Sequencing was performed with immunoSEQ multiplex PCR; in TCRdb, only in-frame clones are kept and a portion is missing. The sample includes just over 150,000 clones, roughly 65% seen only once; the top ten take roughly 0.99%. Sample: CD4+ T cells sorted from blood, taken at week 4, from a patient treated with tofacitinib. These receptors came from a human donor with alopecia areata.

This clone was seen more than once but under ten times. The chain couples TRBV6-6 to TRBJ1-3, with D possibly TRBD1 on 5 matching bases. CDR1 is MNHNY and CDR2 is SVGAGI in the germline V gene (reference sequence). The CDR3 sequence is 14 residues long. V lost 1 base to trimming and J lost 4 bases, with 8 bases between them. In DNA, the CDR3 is TGTGCCAGCAGTTACTTGACAGCCGGAAACACCATATATTTT. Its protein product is CASSYLTAGNTIYF.

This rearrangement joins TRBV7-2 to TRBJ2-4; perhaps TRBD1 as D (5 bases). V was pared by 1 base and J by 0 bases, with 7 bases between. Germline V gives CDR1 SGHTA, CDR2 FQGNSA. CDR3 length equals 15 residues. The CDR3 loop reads CASSLGQIAKNIQYF. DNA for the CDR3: TGTGCCAGCAGCTTAGGACAGATAGCCAAAAACATTCAGTACTTC.

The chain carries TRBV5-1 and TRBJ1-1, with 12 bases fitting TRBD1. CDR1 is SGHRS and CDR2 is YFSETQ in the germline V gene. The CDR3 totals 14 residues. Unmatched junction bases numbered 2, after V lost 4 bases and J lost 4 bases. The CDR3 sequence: CASSLGQGATEAFF. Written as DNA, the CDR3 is TGCGCCAGCAGCCTGGGACAGGGGGCCACTGAAGCTTTCTTT. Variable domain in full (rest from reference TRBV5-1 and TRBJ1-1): KAGVTQTPRYLIKTRGQQVTLSCSPISGHRSVSWYQQTPGQGLQFLFEYFSETQRNKGNFPGRFSGRQFSNSRSEMNVSTLELGDSALYLCASSLGQGATEAFFGQGTRLTVV.

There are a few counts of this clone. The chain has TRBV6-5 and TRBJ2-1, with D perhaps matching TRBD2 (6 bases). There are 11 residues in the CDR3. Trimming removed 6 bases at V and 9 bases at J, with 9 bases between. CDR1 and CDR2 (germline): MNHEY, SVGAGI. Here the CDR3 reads CASRTAGEQFF. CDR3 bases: TGTGCCAGCAGAACAGCGGGTGAGCAGTTCTTC.

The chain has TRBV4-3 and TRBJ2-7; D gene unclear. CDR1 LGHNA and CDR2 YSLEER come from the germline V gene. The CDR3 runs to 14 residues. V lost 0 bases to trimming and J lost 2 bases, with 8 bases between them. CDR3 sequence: CASSQDFLTYEQYF. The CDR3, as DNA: TGCGCCAGCAGCCAAGATTTCCTAACCTACGAGCAGTACTTC.

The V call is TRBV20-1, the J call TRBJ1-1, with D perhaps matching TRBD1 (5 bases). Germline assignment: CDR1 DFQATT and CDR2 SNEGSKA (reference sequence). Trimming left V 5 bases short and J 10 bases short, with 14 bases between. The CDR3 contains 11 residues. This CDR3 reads CSAPGPGGAFF. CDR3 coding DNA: TGCAGTGCTCCAGGGCCAGGTGGAGCTTTCTTT.

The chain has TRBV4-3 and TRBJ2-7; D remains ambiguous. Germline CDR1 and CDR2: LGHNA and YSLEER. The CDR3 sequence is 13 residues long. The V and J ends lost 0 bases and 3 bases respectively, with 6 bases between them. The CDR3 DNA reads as TGCGCCAGCAGCCAAGATCTAGTCTACGAGCAGTACTTC. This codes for CASSQDLVYEQYF.

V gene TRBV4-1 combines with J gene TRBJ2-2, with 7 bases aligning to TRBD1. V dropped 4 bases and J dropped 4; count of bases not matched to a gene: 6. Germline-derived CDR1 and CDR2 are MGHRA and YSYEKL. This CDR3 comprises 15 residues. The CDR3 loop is CASSLQQGRTGELFF. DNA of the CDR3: TGCGCCAGCAGCCTACAACAGGGGCGCACCGGGGAGCTGTTTTTT.

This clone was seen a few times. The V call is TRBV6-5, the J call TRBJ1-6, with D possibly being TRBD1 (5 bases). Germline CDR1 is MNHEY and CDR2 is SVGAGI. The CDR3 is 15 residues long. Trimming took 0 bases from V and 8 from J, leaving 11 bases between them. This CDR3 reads CASSYSREFDSPLHF. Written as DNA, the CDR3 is TGTGCCAGCAGTTACTCCAGGGAGTTCGATTCACCCCTCCACTTT.

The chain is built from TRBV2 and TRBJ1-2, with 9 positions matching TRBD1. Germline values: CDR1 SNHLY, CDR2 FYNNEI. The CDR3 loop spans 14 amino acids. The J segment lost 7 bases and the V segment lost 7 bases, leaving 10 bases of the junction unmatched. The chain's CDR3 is CASTLARTGVGYTF. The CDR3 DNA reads TGTGCCAGCACCCTAGCTAGGACAGGGGTTGGCTACACCTTC.

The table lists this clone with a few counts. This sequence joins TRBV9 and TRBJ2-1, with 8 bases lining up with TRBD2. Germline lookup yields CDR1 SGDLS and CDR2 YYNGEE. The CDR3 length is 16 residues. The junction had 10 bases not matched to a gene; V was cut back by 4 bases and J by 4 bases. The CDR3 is CASSRNPSGGYNEQFF. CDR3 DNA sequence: TGTGCCAGCAGCAGAAACCCAAGCGGGGGTTACAATGAGCAGTTCTTC.

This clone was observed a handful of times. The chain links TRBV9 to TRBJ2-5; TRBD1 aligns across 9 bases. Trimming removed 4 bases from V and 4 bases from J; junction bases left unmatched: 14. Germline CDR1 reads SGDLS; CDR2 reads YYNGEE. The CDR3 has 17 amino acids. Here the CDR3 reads CASSSGNRGLIGETQYF. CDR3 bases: TGTGCCAGCAGCTCTGGGAACAGGGGGCTAATCGGAGAGACCCAGTACTTC.

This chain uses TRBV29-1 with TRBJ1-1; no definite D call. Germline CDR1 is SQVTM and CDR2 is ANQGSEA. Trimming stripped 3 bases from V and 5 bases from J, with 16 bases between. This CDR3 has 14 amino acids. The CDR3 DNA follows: TGCAGCGTTGAGCAGACTCCCGGTGGGACTGAAGCTTTCTTT. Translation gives CSVEQTPGGTEAFF.

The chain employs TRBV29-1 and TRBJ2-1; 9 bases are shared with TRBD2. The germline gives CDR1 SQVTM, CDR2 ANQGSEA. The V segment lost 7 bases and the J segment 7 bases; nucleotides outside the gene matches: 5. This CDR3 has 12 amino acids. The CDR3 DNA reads TGCAGCGCAAGCGGGGGGAGAAATGAGCAGTTCTTC. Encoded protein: CSASGGRNEQFF.

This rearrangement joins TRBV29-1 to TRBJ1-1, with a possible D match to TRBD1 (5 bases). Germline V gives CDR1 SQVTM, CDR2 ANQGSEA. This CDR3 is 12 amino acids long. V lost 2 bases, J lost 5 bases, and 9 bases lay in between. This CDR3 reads CSVEWGVTEAFF. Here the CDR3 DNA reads TGCAGCGTTGAATGGGGGGTTACTGAAGCTTTCTTT.

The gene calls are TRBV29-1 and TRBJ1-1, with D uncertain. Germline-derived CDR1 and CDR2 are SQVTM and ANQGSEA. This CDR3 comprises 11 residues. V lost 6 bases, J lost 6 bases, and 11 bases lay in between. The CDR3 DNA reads TGCAGCGTCCCGGCCGGGGCTGAAGCTTTCTTT. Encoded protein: CSVPAGAEAFF.

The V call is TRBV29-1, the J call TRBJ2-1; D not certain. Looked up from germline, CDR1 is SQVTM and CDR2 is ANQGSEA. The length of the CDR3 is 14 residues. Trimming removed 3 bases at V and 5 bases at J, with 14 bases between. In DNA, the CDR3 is TGCAGCGTTGACTCCGAAAGGAAGAACAATGAGCAGTTCTTC. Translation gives CSVDSERKNNEQFF.

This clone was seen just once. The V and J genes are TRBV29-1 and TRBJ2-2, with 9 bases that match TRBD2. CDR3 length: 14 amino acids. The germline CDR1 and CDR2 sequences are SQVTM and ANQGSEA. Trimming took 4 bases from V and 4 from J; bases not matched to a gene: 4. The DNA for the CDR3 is TGCAGCGTTGTGGCGGGGGGGCCCACCGGGGAGCTGTTTTTT. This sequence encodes CSVVAGGPTGELFF.

In nucleotides, the CDR3 is TGTGCCTGGAGCATAGTGGGGGTCCCAAATTCACCCCTCCACTTT. Translating gives CAWSIVGVPNSPLHF. This chain connects TRBV30 to TRBJ1-6, with a weak D call TRBD1 (5 bases). The CDR3 runs 15 residues. Deletions cut 3 bases from V and 7 bases from J, with 16 bases between. Germline assignment: CDR1 GTSNPN and CDR2 SVGIG (reference sequence).

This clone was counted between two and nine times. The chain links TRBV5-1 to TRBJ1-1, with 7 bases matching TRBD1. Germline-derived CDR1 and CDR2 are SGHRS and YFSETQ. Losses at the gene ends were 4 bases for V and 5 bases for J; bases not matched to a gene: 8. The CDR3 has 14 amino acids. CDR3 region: CASSVTGAGTEAFF. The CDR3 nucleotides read TGCGCCAGCAGCGTCACAGGGGCTGGAACTGAAGCTTTCTTT.

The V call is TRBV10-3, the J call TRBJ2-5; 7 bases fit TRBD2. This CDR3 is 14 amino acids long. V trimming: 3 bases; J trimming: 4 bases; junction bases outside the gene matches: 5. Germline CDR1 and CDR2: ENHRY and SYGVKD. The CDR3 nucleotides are TGTGCCATCAGTGAACCCAGACTAGCAGAGACCCAGTACTTC. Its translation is CAISEPRLAETQYF.

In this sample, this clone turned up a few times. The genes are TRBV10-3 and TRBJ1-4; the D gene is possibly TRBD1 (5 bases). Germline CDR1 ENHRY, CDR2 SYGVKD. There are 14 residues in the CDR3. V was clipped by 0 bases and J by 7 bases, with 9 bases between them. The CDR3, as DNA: TGTGCCATCAGTGAGTCGGGGCCTGGTGAAAAACTGTTTTTT. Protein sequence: CAISESGPGEKLFF.

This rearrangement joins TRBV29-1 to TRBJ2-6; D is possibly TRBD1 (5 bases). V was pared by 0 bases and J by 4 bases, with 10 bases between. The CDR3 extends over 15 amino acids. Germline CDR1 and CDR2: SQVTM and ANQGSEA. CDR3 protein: CSVEDPRAGANVLTF. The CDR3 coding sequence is TGCAGCGTTGAAGATCCCAGGGCAGGGGCCAACGTCCTGACTTTC.

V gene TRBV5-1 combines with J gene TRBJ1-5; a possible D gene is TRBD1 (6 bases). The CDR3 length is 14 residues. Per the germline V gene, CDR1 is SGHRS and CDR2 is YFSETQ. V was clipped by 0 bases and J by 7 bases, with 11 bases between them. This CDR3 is CASSLEPGEQPQHF. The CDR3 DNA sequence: TGCGCCAGCAGCTTGGAACCAGGGGAACAGCCCCAGCATTTT. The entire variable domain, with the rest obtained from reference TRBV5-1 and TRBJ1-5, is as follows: KAGVTQTPRYLIKTRGQQVTLSCSPISGHRSVSWYQQTPGQGLQFLFEYFSETQRNKGNFPGRFSGRQFSNSRSEMNVSTLELGDSALYLCASSLEPGEQPQHFGDGTRLSIL.

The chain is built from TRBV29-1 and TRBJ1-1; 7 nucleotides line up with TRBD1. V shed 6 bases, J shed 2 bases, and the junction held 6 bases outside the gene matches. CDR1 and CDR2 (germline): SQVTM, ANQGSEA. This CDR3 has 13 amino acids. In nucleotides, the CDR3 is TGCAGCGTCTTACAGGGGACCAACACTGAAGCTTTCTTT. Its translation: CSVLQGTNTEAFF.